One and the same sample provided the 21 T cell receptor beta chains below, sequenced in a study of technical replicates of blood from a handful of donors. TCRdb's copy holds only in-frame clones and misses some; the assay was immunoSEQ multiplex PCR. Of approximately 92,000 clones listed, about 96% were seen once; the top ten hold 0.2% to 0.25%. Input material: T cells isolated from PBMCs. The receptors stem from a human donor in good health.

The V gene is TRBV6-5, the J gene TRBJ1-2; no definite D call. V lost 0 bases and J 5 bases, leaving 13 bases between the germline ends. Germline CDR1 MNHEY, CDR2 SVGAGI. The CDR3 has 15 amino acids. The CDR3 reads CASSYSVSNRYGYTF. The CDR3 bases are TGTGCCAGCAGTTACTCGGTGTCTAATCGGTATGGCTACACCTTC.

The chain recombines TRBV7-9 with TRBJ2-2; maybe TRBD1 (6 bases). V was cut by 6 bases and J by 1 base, with 15 bases left in between. The CDR3 totals 16 residues. The V gene's germline CDR1 is SEHNR and CDR2 FQNEAQ (reference sequence). CDR3 DNA: TGTGCCAGCAGGGCCCTAGGGACAAAGAACACCGGGGAGCTGTTTTTT. This sequence encodes CASRALGTKNTGELFF.

The chain recombines TRBV11-3 with TRBJ2-1; D uncertain. The CDR3 has 12 amino acids. Trimming removed 5 bases from V and 4 bases from J, with 6 bases in between. CDR1 and CDR2 from the germline V gene are SGHNT and YENEEA. The CDR3 loop is CASSPDYNEQFF. In nucleotides, the CDR3 is TGTGCCAGCAGCCCAGATTACAATGAGCAGTTCTTC.

V and J are TRBV5-1 and TRBJ2-2, with 8 nucleotides matching TRBD1. The V gene end was trimmed by 2 bases and the J gene end by 2 bases; junction bases not matched to a gene: 5. CDR1 and CDR2 (germline): SGHRS, YFSETQ. CDR3 length: 16 residues. The CDR3 loop is CASSFSGTGNTGELFF. The CDR3 bases are TGCGCCAGCAGCTTCTCCGGGACAGGCAACACCGGGGAGCTGTTTTTT. Full variable domain (missing parts from reference TRBV5-1 and TRBJ2-2): KAGVTQTPRYLIKTRGQQVTLSCSPISGHRSVSWYQQTPGQGLQFLFEYFSETQRNKGNFPGRFSGRQFSNSRSEMNVSTLELGDSALYLCASSFSGTGNTGELFFGEGSRLTVL.

V and J are TRBV19 and TRBJ2-7; 7 bases are shared with TRBD1. Germline CDR1 reads LNHDA; CDR2 reads SQIVND (reference sequence). This CDR3 region has 12 residues. Unmatched junction bases numbered 3, after V lost 7 bases and J lost 3 bases. Written as DNA, the CDR3 is TGTGCCAGTACGGGACAGAACTACGAGCAGTACTTC. This encodes CASTGQNYEQYF.

The rearrangement joins TRBV28 to TRBJ2-5; 9 nucleotides agree with TRBD2. This CDR3 has 16 residues. Germline-derived CDR1 and CDR2 are MDHEN and SYDVKM. J lost 5 bases, V lost 2 bases, and 9 bases had no gene match. The CDR3 nucleotides are TGTGCCAGCAGTTTACCGTTTAGGCGGGAGGGGGAGACCCAGTACTTC. It yields the protein CASSLPFRREGETQYF.

The V and J genes are TRBV10-1 and TRBJ1-4; D remains ambiguous. Germline CDR1 reads WNHNN; CDR2 reads SYGVQD (reference sequence). The V end lost 2 bases, the J end lost 7 bases, and 11 bases lay between the germline ends. The CDR3 totals 14 residues. The CDR3 nucleotides are TGCGCCAGCAGTGAGGTGGCAGTACGTGAAAAACTGTTTTTT. Protein product: CASSEVAVREKLFF.

This chain links TRBV10-2 with TRBJ2-3; 9 bases are a match to TRBD1. Losses at the gene ends were 7 bases for V and 5 bases for J; bases not matched to a gene: 13. Germline CDR1 reads WSHSY; CDR2 reads SAAADI. The CDR3 loop spans 16 amino acids. The DNA of the CDR3 is TGCGCCAGCACCCCAGAAGGGACAGGGAACATAGATACGCAGTATTTT. Amino acids: CASTPEGTGNIDTQYF.

This clone was seen just once. This chain links TRBV13 with TRBJ1-2; TRBD1 is a possible D gene (5 bases). V lost 1 base and J lost 0, with 9 bases in between. CDR1 and CDR2 from the germline V gene are PRHDT and FYEKMQ (reference sequence). The CDR3 has 15 amino acids. The CDR3 spells CASSLEGQTNYGYTF. DNA of the CDR3: TGTGCCAGCAGCTTAGAGGGGCAGACTAACTATGGCTACACCTTC.

This chain connects TRBV5-1 to TRBJ2-7, with D tentatively TRBD1 (8 bases). The germline gives CDR1 SGHRS, CDR2 YFSETQ. The germline V and J ends were trimmed by 1 base and 5 bases, with 13 bases remaining between them. The CDR3 has 14 amino acids. The chain's CDR3 is CASSLRQGRDEQYF. The CDR3 bases are TGCGCCAGCAGCTTGCGACAGGGGAGGGACGAGCAGTACTTC.

V and J are TRBV7-9 and TRBJ2-7; 9 nucleotides align to TRBD2. Germline-derived CDR1 and CDR2 are SEHNR and FQNEAQ (reference sequence). The trim removed 2 bases at V and 2 bases at J, leaving 4 bases unmatched. The CDR3 length is 15 residues. The CDR3: CASSLLRGGAYEQYF. CDR3 bases: TGTGCCAGCAGCTTATTGCGGGGGGGCGCCTACGAGCAGTACTTC.

This clone was seen once. The chain employs TRBV1 and TRBJ1-5; the table's D gene call, TRBD1, was not cross checked with the DNA. TRBV1 is designated a pseudogene. CDR3 length: 16 amino acids. CDR3 sequence: CTSSPTGGRVSQPQHF. The CDR3 DNA reads as TGCACCAGCAGCCCGACAGGGGGCAGGGTGAGTCAGCCCCAGCATTTT.

The gene calls are TRBV5-4 and TRBJ2-1; TRBD1 agrees at 7 bases. The CDR3 covers 15 residues. V lost 3 bases to trimming and J lost 10 bases; unmatched junction nucleotides: 13. Germline assignment: CDR1 SGHNT and CDR2 YYREEE (reference sequence). Here the CDR3 DNA reads TGTGCCAGCAGCTCGGGGTCTCCCGGGACAGCGGAGCAGTTCTTC. Translation: CASSSGSPGTAEQFF.

The chain combines TRBV2 with TRBJ1-5; D call uncertain. V shed 6 bases and J shed 11 bases, with 8 bases lying between them. The germline V gene encodes CDR1 SNHLY and CDR2 FYNNEI. The CDR3 totals 10 residues. The CDR3 here is CASSGTAQHF. The CDR3 DNA is TGTGCCAGCAGCGGAACAGCCCAGCATTTT.

Note on this clone: Within the sample, other DNA sequences also encode this same CDR3. V usage is TRBV27 and J usage is TRBJ2-7; D is ambiguous. There are 14 residues in the CDR3. Germline CDR1 MNHEY, CDR2 SMNVEV (reference sequence). V was shortened by 2 bases and J by 1 base, with 9 bases between the two germline ends. CDR3 in DNA: TGTGCCAGCAGTTTAGCAGTGACTTCCTACGAGCAGTACTTC. It encodes CASSLAVTSYEQYF.

The rearrangement uses TRBV10-3 and TRBJ2-3, with TRBD2 matching 9 bases. CDR3 length: 18 residues. Trimming took 3 bases from V and 2 from J; bases not matched to a gene: 12. Germline assignment: CDR1 ENHRY and CDR2 SYGVKD. The CDR3 sequence is CAISEPFLAGTITDTQYF. CDR3 coding DNA: TGTGCCATCAGTGAACCCTTCCTAGCGGGGACCATCACAGATACGCAGTATTTT.

This chain connects TRBV14 to TRBJ1-1; perhaps TRBD1 as D (6 bases). The CDR3 contains 15 residues. The V end lost 2 bases, the J end lost 11 bases, and 21 bases lay between the germline ends. In germline, CDR1 is SGHDN, CDR2 FVKESK. Written as DNA, the CDR3 is TGTGCCAGCAGCCAAAACAGGGCGCAATACTGGGAGGCTTTCTTT. This gives the protein CASSQNRAQYWEAFF.

The J gene is TRBJ2-3, the V gene TRBV29-1, with TRBD2 identical over 8 bases. This CDR3 has 15 amino acids. Per germline, CDR1 SQVTM and CDR2 ANQGSEA. Trimming removed 5 bases from V and 2 bases from J; junction bases left unmatched: 9. This chain's CDR3 is CSVWSGSSSTDTQYF. As DNA, the CDR3 is TGCAGCGTTTGGAGCGGGAGCTCCTCCACAGATACGCAGTATTTT.

The chain joins TRBV27 to TRBJ1-2, with D tentatively TRBD1 (5 bases). Looked up from germline, CDR1 is MNHEY and CDR2 is SMNVEV (reference sequence). This CDR3 comprises 13 residues. V lost 0 bases to trimming and J lost 8 bases, with 10 bases between them. This CDR3 reads CASSLSGAQGYTF. CDR3 in DNA: TGTGCCAGCAGTTTATCAGGGGCCCAGGGCTACACCTTC.

This clone occurred once. This chain connects TRBV5-1 to TRBJ2-2, with D unresolved. V gave up 4 bases and J gave up 5 bases, with 12 bases separating them. Germline-derived CDR1 and CDR2 are SGHRS and YFSETQ. The CDR3 sequence is 14 residues long. Here the CDR3 reads CASSPGKSTGELFF. The DNA of the CDR3 is TGCGCCAGCAGCCCGGGTAAGAGTACCGGGGAGCTGTTTTTT. The entire variable domain, with the rest obtained from reference TRBV5-1 and TRBJ2-2, is as follows: KAGVTQTPRYLIKTRGQQVTLSCSPISGHRSVSWYQQTPGQGLQFLFEYFSETQRNKGNFPGRFSGRQFSNSRSEMNVSTLELGDSALYLCASSPGKSTGELFFGEGSRLTVL.

CDR3 sequence: CASRPGQGEINSPLHF. The CDR3, as DNA: TGTGCCAGCAGGCCGGGACAGGGAGAAATAAATTCACCCCTCCACTTT. The chain uses TRBV27 and TRBJ1-6, with 9 bases aligning to TRBD1. The V segment lost 6 bases and the J segment 7 bases; nucleotides outside the gene matches: 10. The CDR3 consists of 16 residues. Germline V gene data show CDR1 as MNHEY and CDR2 as SMNVEV (reference sequence).